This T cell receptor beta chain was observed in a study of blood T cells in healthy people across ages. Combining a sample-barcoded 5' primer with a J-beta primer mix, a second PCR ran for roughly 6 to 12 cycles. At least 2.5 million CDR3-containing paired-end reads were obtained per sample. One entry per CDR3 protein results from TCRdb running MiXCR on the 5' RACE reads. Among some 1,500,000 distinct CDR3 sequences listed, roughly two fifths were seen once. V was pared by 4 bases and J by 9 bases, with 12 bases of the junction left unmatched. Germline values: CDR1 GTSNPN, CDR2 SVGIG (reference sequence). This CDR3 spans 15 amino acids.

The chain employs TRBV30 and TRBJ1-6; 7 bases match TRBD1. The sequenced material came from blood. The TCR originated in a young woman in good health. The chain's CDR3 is CAWKRTGVSASPLHF. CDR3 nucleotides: TGTGCCTGGAAAAGGACAGGCGTATCCGCTTCACCCCTCCACTTT.